The 29 T cell receptor beta chains below all came from one sample that was sequenced in a study of blood T cell repertoires in COVID-19. Only in-frame clones appear in the TCRdb table, and some are missing; sequencing was by immunoSEQ multiplex PCR. Here the sample spans about 150,000 clones, about 80% being singletons. Material: peripheral blood. All receptors derive from a woman in her sixties or seventies with acute or convalescent COVID-19.

The chain is built from TRBV20-1 and TRBJ1-3; D not resolved. Trimming cost V 5 bases and J 6 bases, with 8 bases left between them. The CDR3 length is 11 residues. Germline loops: CDR1 DFQATT, CDR2 SNEGSKA (reference sequence). For the CDR3, the DNA is TGCAGTGCTGTAGATCAAAACACCATATATTTT. It translates to CSAVDQNTIYF.

The chain joins TRBV19 to TRBJ2-1; D may be TRBD2 (5 bases). Per the germline V gene, CDR1 is LNHDA and CDR2 is SQIVND (reference sequence). The CDR3 contains 15 residues. V lost 8 bases, J lost 3 bases, and 17 bases lay in between. The chain's CDR3 is CASASSGRGYNEQFF. The CDR3 DNA follows: TGTGCCAGTGCTTCGTCCGGACGGGGCTACAATGAGCAGTTCTTC.

The chain has TRBV9 and TRBJ2-5; 7 bases map to TRBD1. Germline V gene lookup returns CDR1 SGDLS and CDR2 YYNGEE. V gave up 3 bases and J gave up 4 bases; unmatched junction bases: 6. This CDR3 spans 14 amino acids. The DNA of the CDR3 is TGTGCCAGCAGCGGGCTATCAGGGGGAGAGACCCAGTACTTC. Its translation is CASSGLSGGETQYF.

Here the CDR3 reads CASSQEGADTEAFF. The CDR3, as DNA: TGTGCCAGCAGCCAAGAAGGGGCCGACACTGAAGCTTTCTTT. The chain recombines TRBV3-1 (or the pseudogene TRBV3-2) with TRBJ1-1, with TRBD1 as a possible D gene (5 bases). V was trimmed by 0 bases and J by 3 bases, leaving 8 bases between them. The CDR3 covers 14 residues. The germline gives CDR1 LGHDT, CDR2 YNNKEL (reference sequence).

This chain joins TRBV7-9 and TRBJ2-5; D not certain. The germline gives CDR1 SEHNR, CDR2 FQNEAQ (reference sequence). The CDR3 loop spans 15 amino acids. V lost 5 bases and J 1 base, leaving 14 bases between the germline ends. CDR3 DNA: TGTGCCAGCAGCCCAGAGGTGGCTAGCCAAGAGACCCAGTACTTC. Translating gives CASSPEVASQETQYF.

CDR3 amino acids: CASSSNRGASGANVLTF. CDR3 nucleotide sequence: TGTGCCAGCAGCTCGAACAGGGGTGCGTCTGGGGCCAACGTCCTGACTTTC. The rearrangement links TRBV7-3 to TRBJ2-6, with 7 bases that match TRBD1. The CDR3 is made up of 17 amino acids. V shed 4 bases, J shed 1 base, and the junction held 7 bases outside the gene matches. Per the germline V gene, CDR1 is SGHTA and CDR2 is FQGTGA.

Ten or more counts support this clone. This rearrangement joins TRBV29-1 to TRBJ2-5, with 13 nucleotides matching TRBD2. Germline-derived CDR1 and CDR2 are SQVTM and ANQGSEA. V shed 6 bases, J shed 1 base, and the junction held 8 bases outside the gene matches. The CDR3 loop spans 16 amino acids. As DNA, the CDR3 is TGCAGCGTCGCCTCTGGACTAGCGGGGGCCCAAGAGACCCAGTACTTC. This translates into CSVASGLAGAQETQYF.

The CDR3 sequence: CASSPRQGVGELFF. CDR3 DNA: TGTGCCAGCAGCCCCCGACAGGGGGTCGGGGAGCTGTTTTTT. This chain joins TRBV3-1 (or the pseudogene TRBV3-2) and TRBJ2-2, with 9 bases that match TRBD1. The junction had 4 bases not matched to a gene; V was cut back by 4 bases and J by 7 bases. The CDR3 is made up of 14 amino acids. Germline loops: CDR1 LGHDT, CDR2 YNNKEL (reference sequence).

J is TRBJ1-1 and V is TRBV7-6, with D hard to call. The V end was cut by 5 bases, the J end by 0 bases, with 10 bases between. Germline values: CDR1 SGHVS, CDR2 FNYEAQ. This CDR3 spans 14 amino acids. The CDR3 DNA reads TGTGCCAGCAGCCCCTCAAGCCTGAACACTGAAGCTTTCTTT. Translating gives CASSPSSLNTEAFF.

This chain connects TRBV5-1 to TRBJ1-3; D is uncertain. CDR3 length: 14 residues. V lost 0 bases to trimming and J lost 0 bases, with 4 bases between them. The germline gives CDR1 SGHRS, CDR2 YFSETQ. The CDR3 reads CASSLASSGNTIYF. In DNA, the CDR3 is TGCGCCAGCAGCTTGGCTAGCTCTGGAAACACCATATATTTT. The whole variable domain, filled in from reference TRBV5-1 and TRBJ1-3, reads KAGVTQTPRYLIKTRGQQVTLSCSPISGHRSVSWYQQTPGQGLQFLFEYFSETQRNKGNFPGRFSGRQFSNSRSEMNVSTLELGDSALYLCASSLASSGNTIYFGEGSWLTVV.

V gene TRBV7-3 combines with J gene TRBJ2-5, with 15 bases that match TRBD2. Trimming took 0 bases from V and 3 from J; bases not matched to a gene: 2. The CDR3 runs 17 residues. Germline V gives CDR1 SGHTA, CDR2 FQGTGA. CDR3 nucleotides: TGTGCCAGCAGCTTAACTGGACTAGCGGGGGGGAAAGAGACCCAGTACTTC. It encodes CASSLTGLAGGKETQYF. The entire variable domain, with the rest obtained from reference TRBV7-3 and TRBJ2-5, is as follows: GAGVSQTPSNKVTEKGKYVELRCDPISGHTALYWYRQSLGQGPEFLIYFQGTGAADDSGLPNDRFFAVRPEGSVSTLKIQRTERGDSAVYLCASSLTGLAGGKETQYFGPGTRLLVL.

This chain links TRBV18 with TRBJ2-3; D remains ambiguous. This CDR3 region has 14 residues. CDR1 and CDR2 (germline): KGHSH, LQKENI. V lost 0 bases to trimming and J lost 4 bases, with 8 bases between them. This CDR3 is CASSPPSRPDTQYF. For the CDR3, the DNA is TGTGCCAGCTCACCACCTTCCCGTCCAGATACGCAGTATTTT.

The chain is built from TRBV29-1 and TRBJ1-2; D call uncertain. The CDR3 runs to 15 residues. Germline V gene lookup returns CDR1 SQVTM and CDR2 ANQGSEA. V lost 1 base and J lost 5, with 17 bases in between. The chain's CDR3 is CSVEGGSIAGYGYTF. As DNA, the CDR3 is TGCAGCGTTGAAGGAGGATCCATAGCGGGTTATGGCTACACCTTC.

On this clone itself: This specimen includes other DNA sequences encoding the same CDR3. This chain uses TRBV3-1 (or the pseudogene TRBV3-2) with TRBJ2-7, with 8 bases fitting TRBD1. Unmatched junction bases numbered 5, after V lost 3 bases and J lost 4 bases. The CDR3 loop spans 14 amino acids. CDR1 is LGHDT and CDR2 is YNNKEL in the germline V gene (reference sequence). CDR3 sequence: CASSQGGQGYEQYV. The CDR3 DNA is TGTGCCAGCAGCCAGGGAGGACAGGGTTACGAGCAGTACGTC.

The V call is TRBV19, the J call TRBJ2-7, with D possibly matching TRBD1 (6 bases). Germline lookup yields CDR1 LNHDA and CDR2 SQIVND (reference sequence). V was cut by 5 bases and J by 3 bases, with 14 bases left in between. This CDR3 spans 14 amino acids. Here the CDR3 DNA reads TGTGCCAGTAGTTTACGGGACATATTCTACGAGCAGTACTTC. It is translated as CASSLRDIFYEQYF.

The CDR3 DNA reads as TGTGCCAGCAGCTCGCGACAGGGAGGCGAGCAGTACGTC. It codes for CASSSRQGGEQYV. The chain joins TRBV7-2 to TRBJ2-7, with D perhaps matching TRBD1 (7 bases). Trimming pared 4 bases from V and 6 bases from J, leaving 13 bases between. Germline CDR1 reads SGHTA; CDR2 reads FQGNSA. There are 13 residues in the CDR3.

The chain couples TRBV2 to TRBJ1-2; maybe TRBD1 (6 bases). This CDR3 is 15 amino acids long. Trimming removed 1 base from V and 8 bases from J, with 17 bases in between. Germline values: CDR1 SNHLY, CDR2 FYNNEI. The CDR3 DNA reads as TGTGCCAGCAGTGAAGGGCCGGGACAACCAAAGGGCTACACCTTC. Protein: CASSEGPGQPKGYTF.

This clone has just a few counts. The J gene is TRBJ2-7, the V gene TRBV18; 10 nucleotides agree with TRBD1. This CDR3 region has 15 residues. Germline CDR1 KGHSH, CDR2 LQKENI. With V trimmed by 0 bases and J by 4 bases, 3 bases remained unmatched. CDR3 bases: TGTGCCAGCTCACCACCGGGACAGGGGTTTTACGAGCAGTACTTC. This codes for CASSPPGQGFYEQYF.

V usage is TRBV7-9 and J usage is TRBJ1-1; a possible D gene is TRBD1 (5 bases). The CDR3 runs 16 residues. Germline V gene data show CDR1 as SEHNR and CDR2 as FQNEAQ (reference sequence). V lost 4 bases, J lost 3 bases, and 18 bases lay in between. The CDR3 sequence: CASSSGRDGTYTEAFF. CDR3 nucleotides: TGTGCCAGCAGCTCGGGGAGGGACGGAACTTACACTGAAGCTTTCTTT.

The chain has TRBV27 and TRBJ1-5; D not certain. The CDR3 totals 15 residues. Germline V lookup: CDR1 MNHEY, CDR2 SMNVEV (reference sequence). The V and J ends lost 6 bases and 1 base respectively, with 13 bases between them. CDR3 nucleotides: TGTGCCAGCAGGGAGGGAATGGTGAGCAATCAGCCCCAGCATTTT. Its protein product is CASREGMVSNQPQHF.

This clone is a singleton in its sample. This sequence joins TRBV27 and TRBJ1-2; D is possibly TRBD1 (6 bases). Trimming removed 5 bases at V and 2 bases at J, with 15 bases between. The CDR3 has 15 amino acids. Germline CDR1 MNHEY, CDR2 SMNVEV (reference sequence). The CDR3 reads CASSAGGTLNYGYTF. The CDR3 DNA reads as TGTGCCAGCAGTGCGGGGGGGACACTAAACTATGGCTACACCTTC.

The chain couples TRBV6-5 to TRBJ2-7; tentative D call: TRBD1 (5 bases). Trimming left V 5 bases short and J 0 bases short, with 11 bases between. Germline assignment: CDR1 MNHEY and CDR2 SVGAGI. This CDR3 comprises 14 residues. CDR3 loop: CASSIPDSSYEQYV. The CDR3, as DNA: TGTGCCAGCAGTATCCCAGACAGCTCCTACGAGCAGTACGTC.

The V and J genes are TRBV5-1 and TRBJ1-5, with 8 bases aligning to TRBD1. CDR3 length: 15 amino acids. V lost 3 bases and J lost 0; bases outside the gene matches: 2. Looked up from germline, CDR1 is SGHRS and CDR2 is YFSETQ. DNA of the CDR3: TGCGCCAGCAGCTGGACAGGGAATAGCAATCAGCCCCAGCATTTT. Translated: CASSWTGNSNQPQHF.

V usage is TRBV6-5 and J usage is TRBJ2-3; the match to TRBD2 covers 8 bases. CDR3 length equals 16 residues. CDR1 is MNHEY and CDR2 is SVGAGI in the germline V gene. V shed 1 base, J shed 4 bases, and the junction held 7 bases outside the gene matches. The CDR3 spells CASSYYGGGLADTQYF. As DNA, the CDR3 is TGTGCCAGCAGTTACTACGGGGGGGGGCTCGCAGATACGCAGTATTTT.

The rearrangement uses TRBV19 and TRBJ1-1; 7 bases fit TRBD1. Germline trimming cut 4 bases from V and 3 bases from J; bases unmatched to any gene: 17. There are 18 residues in the CDR3. CDR1 is LNHDA and CDR2 is SQIVND in the germline V gene (reference sequence). The CDR3 reads CASSTKPGGLSVDTEAFF. CDR3 DNA sequence: TGTGCCAGTAGTACGAAGCCAGGGGGTCTCTCGGTGGACACTGAAGCTTTCTTT.

The V call is TRBV7-2, the J call TRBJ1-1; D remains unclear. From germline, CDR1 is SGHTA and CDR2 FQGNSA. This CDR3 region has 13 residues. V lost 5 bases and J lost 3, with 10 bases in between. CDR3 loop: CASSPAGYTEAFF. For the CDR3, the DNA is TGTGCCAGCAGCCCAGCGGGTTACACTGAAGCTTTCTTT.

This chain uses TRBV18 with TRBJ2-3; D gene uncertain. CDR3 length: 15 residues. The germline V gene has CDR1 KGHSH and CDR2 LQKENI. The germline V and J ends were trimmed by 6 bases and 3 bases, with 16 bases remaining between them. The CDR3 protein is CASSLSVIGTDTQYF. The CDR3 DNA reads TGTGCCAGCTCCCTGTCCGTGATCGGGACAGATACGCAGTATTTT. The full variable domain, rest sourced from reference TRBV18 and TRBJ2-3, is NAGVMQNPRHLVRRRGQEARLRCSPMKGHSHVYWYRQLPEEGLKFMVYLQKENIIDESGMPKERFSAEFPKEGPSILRIQQVVRGDSAAYFCASSLSVIGTDTQYFGPGTRLTVL.

This chain links TRBV14 with TRBJ1-1; tentatively, D is TRBD1 (5 bases). The V end was cut by 4 bases, the J end by 5 bases, with 17 bases between. The germline V gene has CDR1 SGHDN and CDR2 FVKESK. The CDR3 has 15 amino acids. The chain's CDR3 is CASSPGGARLTEAFF. In DNA, the CDR3 is TGTGCCAGCAGCCCAGGCGGGGCGAGATTGACTGAAGCTTTCTTT.

This clone was observed once. The DNA for the CDR3 is TGTGCCAGCAGTCAAAACACCTACACTGAAGCTTTCTTT. Protein sequence: CASSQNTYTEAFF. The chain is built from TRBV2 and TRBJ1-1; D gene unclear. Trimming pared 5 bases from V and 3 bases from J, leaving 10 bases between. The CDR3 runs to 13 residues. The germline gives CDR1 SNHLY, CDR2 FYNNEI.